What follows are 4 T cell receptor beta chains derived from one specimen sequenced in a study of blood T cell repertoires in COVID-19. The repertoire was sequenced with immunoSEQ multiplex PCR; TCRdb's copy has only in-frame clones and lacks some. The sample includes some 130,000 clones, over 80% seen only once; the top ten take under 20%. Sequences were obtained from PBMCs or T cells enriched from blood (not recorded which). The receptor set was obtained from a man between 25 and 39 years old who had recovered from COVID-19.

This clone has a handful of counts. This rearrangement joins TRBV27 to TRBJ1-4; D gene ambiguous. The germline V and J ends were trimmed by 3 bases and 2 bases, with 13 bases remaining between them. The length of the CDR3 is 16 residues. Per the germline V gene, CDR1 is MNHEY and CDR2 is SMNVEV (reference sequence). CDR3 region: CASSFSLYGTNEKLFF. The CDR3 nucleotides are TGTGCCAGCAGTTTTTCTCTCTATGGTACTAATGAAAAACTGTTTTTT.

This clone was found once. This rearrangement joins TRBV12-3 or TRBV12-4 to TRBJ1-6; D call uncertain. V dropped 6 bases and J dropped 14 bases, with 17 bases sitting between them. CDR3 size: 13 residues. CDR3 sequence reads: CASSLSATKTLHF. The DNA of the CDR3 is TGTGCCAGCAGCTTGAGTGCCACCAAAACCCTCCACTTT.

The CDR3 region is CATSREGGRYEQYV. In DNA form, the CDR3 reads TGTGCCACCAGCAGAGAAGGCGGCCGTTACGAGCAGTACGTC. The chain uses TRBV15 and TRBJ2-7, with D hard to call. Germline V gene lookup returns CDR1 LNHNV and CDR2 YYDKDF (reference sequence). The CDR3 totals 14 residues. The V end lost 0 bases, the J end lost 4 bases, and 10 bases lay between the germline ends.

The chain links TRBV7-2 to TRBJ2-2; 11 nucleotides align to TRBD2. The trim removed 5 bases at V and 7 bases at J, leaving 9 bases unmatched. The CDR3 contains 16 residues. CDR1 and CDR2 (germline): SGHTA, FQGNSA. DNA of the CDR3: TGTGCCAGCAGCACTAGCGGGAGAAGCCTTAGCGGGGAGCTGTTTTTT. As protein: CASSTSGRSLSGELFF. The entire variable domain, with the rest obtained from reference TRBV7-2 and TRBJ2-2, is as follows: GAGVSQSPSNKVTEKGKDVELRCDPISGHTALYWYRQSLGQGLEFLIYFQGNSAPDKSGLPSDRFSAERTGGSVSTLTIQRTQQEDSAVYLCASSTSGRSLSGELFFGEGSRLTVL.